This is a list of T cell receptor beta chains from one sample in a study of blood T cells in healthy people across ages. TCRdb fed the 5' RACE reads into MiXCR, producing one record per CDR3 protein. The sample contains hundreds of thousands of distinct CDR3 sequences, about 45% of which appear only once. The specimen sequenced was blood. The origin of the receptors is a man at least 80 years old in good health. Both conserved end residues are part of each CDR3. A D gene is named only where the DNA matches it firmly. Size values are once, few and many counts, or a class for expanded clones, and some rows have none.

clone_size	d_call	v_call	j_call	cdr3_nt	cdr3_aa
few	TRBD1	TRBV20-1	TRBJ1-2	TGCAGTGCTAGAGAGCCAGGGGGTAACTATGGCTACACCTTC	CSAREPGGNYGYTF
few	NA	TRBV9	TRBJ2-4	TGTGCCAGCAGCACCACTTCGAACCCCGGAGGGTTTCAGTACTTC	CASSTTSNPGGFQYF
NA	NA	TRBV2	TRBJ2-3	TGTGCCAGCAGGGGGGGGGGCGATACGCAGTATTTT	CASRGGGDTQYF
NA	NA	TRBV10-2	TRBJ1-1	TGCGCCTCCCGAAGACCGGACACTGAAGCTTTCTTT	CASRRPDTEAFF
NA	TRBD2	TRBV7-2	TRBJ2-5	TGTGCCAGCCTCTATAGGGCTAGCGGGGCCCAAGAGACCCAGTACTTC	CASLYRASGAQETQYF
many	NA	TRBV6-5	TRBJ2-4	TGTGCCAGCAGTTACCGGGGGCTAGAGTCGGGACCCAAAAACATTCAGTACTTC	CASSYRGLESGPKNIQYF
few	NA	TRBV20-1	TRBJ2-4	TGCAGTGCTAGAGATCTCAGGGGCCTAGCCAAAAACATTCAGTACTTC	CSARDLRGLAKNIQYF
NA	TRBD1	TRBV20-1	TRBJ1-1	TGCAGTGCTAGACAGGGGGCGCGGGGGAACACTGAAGCTTTCTTT	CSARQGARGNTEAFF
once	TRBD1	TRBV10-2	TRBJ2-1	TGCGCCAGCAATACCGGGACAGGGGGTTACAATGAGCAGTTCTTC	CASNTGTGGYNEQFF
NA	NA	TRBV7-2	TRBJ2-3	TGTGCCAGCAGCTTAGTCGGGACCCCTGGGGCCACAGATACGCAGTATTTT	CASSLVGTPGATDTQYF
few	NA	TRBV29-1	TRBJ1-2	TGCAGCGTTGGCTGGACGGCTAACTATGGCTACACCTTC	CSVGWTANYGYTF
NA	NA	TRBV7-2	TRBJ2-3	TGTGCCAGCAGCTTAGCTCGGGGTGGGAGCACAGATACGCAGTATTTT	CASSLARGGSTDTQYF
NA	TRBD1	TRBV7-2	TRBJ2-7	TGTGCCAGCAGCTCAGGGGGTGCCTACGAGCAGTACTTC	CASSSGGAYEQYF
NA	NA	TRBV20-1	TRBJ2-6	TGCAGTGCTAGAGCGCCTGGAGTCTCTGGGGCCAACGTCCTGACTTTC	CSARAPGVSGANVLTF
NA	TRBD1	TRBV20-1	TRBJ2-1	TGCAGTGCTACGCCCGGGACAGGACTCGCTCGGGAGAAAAATGAGCAGTTCTTC	CSATPGTGLAREKNEQFF
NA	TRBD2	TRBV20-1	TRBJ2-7	TGCAGTGCTAGTCACACTACCGGGACTAGCGGGAGGTCTTACAGTGAGCAGTACTTC	CSASHTTGTSGRSYSEQYF
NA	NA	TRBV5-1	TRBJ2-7	TGCGCCAGCAGCTTTAGTGGGACGTCAGGTTACGAGCAGTACTTC	CASSFSGTSGYEQYF
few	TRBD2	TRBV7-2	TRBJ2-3	TGTGCCAGCAGTTTAATGCCGGGGGGGGGCACAGATACGCAGTATTTT	CASSLMPGGGTDTQYF
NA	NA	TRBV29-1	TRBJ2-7	TGCAGCGTAGTCAGCGACGAGCAGTACTTC	CSVVSDEQYF
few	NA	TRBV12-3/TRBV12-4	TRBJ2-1	TGTGCCAGCACCAAGATGACGGGGAGCAATGAGCAGTTCTTC	CASTKMTGSNEQFF
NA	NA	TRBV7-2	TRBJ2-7	TGTGCCAGCAGCTTACCCCGGGGGACCCTATCCCGTTACGAGCAGTACTTC	CASSLPRGTLSRYEQYF
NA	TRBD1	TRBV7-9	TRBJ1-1	TGTGCCAGCAGCCCGAGGCCGGGGACAGCGAACACTGAAACTTTCTTT	CASSPRPGTANTETFF
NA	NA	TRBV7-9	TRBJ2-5	TGTGCCAGCAGCTTAGGTGGGGGGAGTGAGACCCAGTACTTC	CASSLGGGSETQYF
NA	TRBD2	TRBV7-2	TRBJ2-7	TGTGCCAGCAGCCTCAGGACTAGCGGGAGAAGGTACGAGCAGTACTTC	CASSLRTSGRRYEQYF
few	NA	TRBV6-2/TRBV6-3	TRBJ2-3	TGTGCCAGCACCAAGGCGGGGACCACAGATACGCAGTATTTT	CASTKAGTTDTQYF
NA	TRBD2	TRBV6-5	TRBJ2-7	TGTGCCAGCATAAAGACTAGCGGCTCCTACGAGCAGTACTTC	CASIKTSGSYEQYF
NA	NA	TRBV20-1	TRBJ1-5	TGCAGTGCTATCCCGCGACAGGCGGATCAGCCCCAGCATTTT	CSAIPRQADQPQHF
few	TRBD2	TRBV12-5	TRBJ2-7	TGTGCTAGTGGTTTGGGCCGGACTAGCGGGGCTTCCTACGAGCAGTACTTC	CASGLGRTSGASYEQYF
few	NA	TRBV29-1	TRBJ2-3	TGCAGCGTTGGGGTGTTCGGGACTAGCACAGATACGCAGTATTTT	CSVGVFGTSTDTQYF
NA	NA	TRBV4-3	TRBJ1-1	TGCGCCAGCAGCCAATCGACCCGATTTACTGAAGCTTTCTTT	CASSQSTRFTEAFF
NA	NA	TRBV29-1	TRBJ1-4	TGCAGCGTTGCAGGGGAGGGAGAAAAACTGTTTTTT	CSVAGEGEKLFF
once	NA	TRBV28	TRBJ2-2	TGTGCCAGCAGTTTAATCAACACCGGGGAGCTGTTTTTT	CASSLINTGELFF
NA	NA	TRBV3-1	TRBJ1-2	TGTGCCAGCAGCCAAGATGTCCCTCCCTATGGCTACACCTTC	CASSQDVPPYGYTF
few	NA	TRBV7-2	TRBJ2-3	TGTGCCAGCAGCCCCGGACACACAGATACGCAGTATTTT	CASSPGHTDTQYF
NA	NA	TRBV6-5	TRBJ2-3	TGTGCCAGCACCTCCCGTAGGGGGACAGATACGCAGTATTTT	CASTSRRGTDTQYF
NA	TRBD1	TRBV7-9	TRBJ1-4	TGTGCCAGCAGCTGGGACAGGGGGACAACTAATGAAAAACTGTTTTTT	CASSWDRGTTNEKLFF
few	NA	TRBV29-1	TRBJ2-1	TGCAGCGTCCGAGTGGGGGGCCAGTGGGATGAGCAGTTCTTC	CSVRVGGQWDEQFF
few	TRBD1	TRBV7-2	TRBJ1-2	TGTGCCAGCAGCCCCGACGGGACAGGGGGCCGTCCCTACACCTTC	CASSPDGTGGRPYTF
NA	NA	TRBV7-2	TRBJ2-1	TGTGCCAGCAGCTTAGGTGGGGGGATCGCCTACAATGAGCAGTTCTTC	CASSLGGGIAYNEQFF